This T cell receptor (beta chain) was found in a study of response to subunit inactivated influenza vaccine. General study results and limits: New T cells are recruited in small numbers by each seasonal influenza vaccination, according to the authors' suggestion.

In TCRdb, the RT-PCR reads were re-called with MiXCR into one record per CDR3 protein. Of about 500,000 distinct CDR3 sequences detected, 16% appear once; the ten largest clones hold less than 4%. With regard to this clonotype: What it recognizes is unknown.

V lost 2 bases and J lost 1; bases outside the gene matches: 3. This CDR3 is built from 15 residues. The germline gives CDR1 SGHTA, CDR2 FQGNSA. The receptor's source is a man aged 50-75 years who received an inactivated influenza vaccine. The genes are TRBV7-2 and TRBJ2-7; 9 nucleotides align to TRBD2. Sequenced material: CD4+ T cells sorted from PBMCs, taken less than 30 months after vaccination. CDR3 loop: CASSLSLAGSYEQYF. The CDR3 DNA is TGTGCCAGCAGCTTAAGCCTAGCGGGATCCTACGAGCAGTACTTC.